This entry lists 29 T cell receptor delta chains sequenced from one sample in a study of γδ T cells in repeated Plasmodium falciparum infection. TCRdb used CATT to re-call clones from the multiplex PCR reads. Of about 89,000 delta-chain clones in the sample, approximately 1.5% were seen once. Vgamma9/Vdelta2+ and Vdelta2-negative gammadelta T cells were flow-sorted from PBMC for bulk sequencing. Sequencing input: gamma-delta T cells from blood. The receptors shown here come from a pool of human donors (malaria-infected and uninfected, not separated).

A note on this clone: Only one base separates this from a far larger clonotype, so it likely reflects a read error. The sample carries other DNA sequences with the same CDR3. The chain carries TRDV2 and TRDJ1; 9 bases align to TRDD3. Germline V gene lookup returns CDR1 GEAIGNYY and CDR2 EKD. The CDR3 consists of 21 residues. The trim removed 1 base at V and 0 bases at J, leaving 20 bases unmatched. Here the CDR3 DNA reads TGTGCCTGTGACACTCTTACCGGGGATACGGGGGCATCGGTCTACACCGATAAACTCATCTTT. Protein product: CACDTLTGDTGASVYTDKLIF.

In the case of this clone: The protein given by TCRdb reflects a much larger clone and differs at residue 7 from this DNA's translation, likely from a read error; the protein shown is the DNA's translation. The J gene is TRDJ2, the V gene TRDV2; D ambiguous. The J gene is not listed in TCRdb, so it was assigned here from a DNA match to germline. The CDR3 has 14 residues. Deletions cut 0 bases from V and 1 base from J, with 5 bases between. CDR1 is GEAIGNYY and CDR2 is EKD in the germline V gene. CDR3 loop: CACDTFVLTAQLFF. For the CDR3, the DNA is TGTGCCTGTGACACCTTTGTTTTGACAGCACAACTCTTCTTT.

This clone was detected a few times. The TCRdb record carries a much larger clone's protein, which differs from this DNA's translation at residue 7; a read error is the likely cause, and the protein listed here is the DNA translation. The CDR3 loop reads CACDWGMRGTAQLFF. DNA for the CDR3: TGTGCCTGTGACTGGGGGATGCGCGGGACAGCACAACTCTTCTTT. This rearrangement joins TRDV2 to TRDJ2; 8 bases map to TRDD3. The trim removed 3 bases at V and 4 bases at J, leaving 6 bases unmatched. Germline V lookup: CDR1 GEAIGNYY, CDR2 EKD. This CDR3 spans 15 amino acids.

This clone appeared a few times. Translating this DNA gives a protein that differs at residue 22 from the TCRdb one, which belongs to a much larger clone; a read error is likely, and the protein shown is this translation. CDR3 sequence: CALGEMKGVLRFDWGIRGDADRLIF. The CDR3, as DNA: TGTGCTCTTGGGGAAATGAAGGGCGTCCTACGTTTCGACTGGGGGATTCGGGGGGACGCCGATAGACTCATCTTT. The chain couples TRDV1 to TRDJ1; 10 bases are shared with TRDD3. TCRdb records no J gene; here it was assigned by comparing the DNA to germline. CDR1 TSWWSYY and CDR2 QGS come from the germline V gene. The CDR3 has 25 amino acids.

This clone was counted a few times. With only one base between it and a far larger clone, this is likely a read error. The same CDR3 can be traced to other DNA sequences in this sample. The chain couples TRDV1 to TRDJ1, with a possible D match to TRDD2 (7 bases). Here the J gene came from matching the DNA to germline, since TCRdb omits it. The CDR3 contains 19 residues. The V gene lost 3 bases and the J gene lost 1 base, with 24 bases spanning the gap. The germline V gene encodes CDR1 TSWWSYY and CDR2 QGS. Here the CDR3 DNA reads TGTGCTCTTGGGGATGACTATACATGGGGGTTCCTACCCACCGATAAACTCATCTTT. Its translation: CALGDDYTWGFLPTDKLIF.

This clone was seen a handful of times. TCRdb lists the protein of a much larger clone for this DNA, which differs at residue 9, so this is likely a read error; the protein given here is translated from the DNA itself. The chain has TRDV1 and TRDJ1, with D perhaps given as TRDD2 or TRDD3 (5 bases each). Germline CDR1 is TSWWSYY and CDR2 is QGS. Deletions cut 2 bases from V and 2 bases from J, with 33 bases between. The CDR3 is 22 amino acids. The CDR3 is CALGESLLGLLHGDVGTDKLIF. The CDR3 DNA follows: TGTGCTCTTGGGGAAAGTCTACTTGGCCTACTCCATGGGGACGTGGGAACCGATAAACTCATCTTT.

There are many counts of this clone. CDR3 loop: CALSPEAVDYITDKLIF. The CDR3 bases are TGTGCTCTATCTCCCGAGGCGGTGGACTATATAACCGATAAACTCATCTTT. J is TRDJ1 and V is TRDV1; D is unclear. Germline loops: CDR1 TSWWSYY, CDR2 QGS. With 9 bases removed from V and 2 bases from J, the gap between germline ends came to 25 bases. The CDR3 contains 17 residues.

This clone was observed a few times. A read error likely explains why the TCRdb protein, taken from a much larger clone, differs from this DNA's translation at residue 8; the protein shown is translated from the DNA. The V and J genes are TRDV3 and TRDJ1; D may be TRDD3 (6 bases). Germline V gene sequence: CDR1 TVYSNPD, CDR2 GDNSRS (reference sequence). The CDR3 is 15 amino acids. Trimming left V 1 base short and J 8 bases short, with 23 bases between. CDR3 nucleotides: TGTGCCTTTATCTCACGTATCGCTCGAGGGGGAAAACTCATCTTT. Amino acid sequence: CAFISRIARGGKLIF. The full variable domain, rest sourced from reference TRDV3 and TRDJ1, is CDKVTQSSPDQTVASGSEVVLLCTYDTVYSNPDLFWYRIRPDYSFQFVFYGDNSRSEGADFTQGRFSVKHILTQKAFHLVISPVRTEDSATYYCAFISRIARGGKLIFGKGTRVTVEP.

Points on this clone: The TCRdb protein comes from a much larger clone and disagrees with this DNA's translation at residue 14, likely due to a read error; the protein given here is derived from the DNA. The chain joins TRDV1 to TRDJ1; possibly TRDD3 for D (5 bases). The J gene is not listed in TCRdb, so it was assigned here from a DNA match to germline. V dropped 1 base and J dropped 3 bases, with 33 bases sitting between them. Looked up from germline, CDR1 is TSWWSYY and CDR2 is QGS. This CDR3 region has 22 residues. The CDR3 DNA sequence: TGTGCTCTTGGGGAACCCCCGGATTCCACGGGGACTAGGCTGATTTTGGCCGATAAACTCATCTTT. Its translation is CALGEPPDSTGTRLILADKLIF.

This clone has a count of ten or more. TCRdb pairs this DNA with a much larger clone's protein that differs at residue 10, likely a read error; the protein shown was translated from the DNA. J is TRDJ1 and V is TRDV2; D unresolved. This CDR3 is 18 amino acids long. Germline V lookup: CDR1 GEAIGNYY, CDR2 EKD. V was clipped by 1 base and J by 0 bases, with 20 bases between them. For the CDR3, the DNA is TGTGCCTGTGACACATCTACGACCTGGTCCTCGTACACCGATAAACTCATCTTT. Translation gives CACDTSTTWSSYTDKLIF.

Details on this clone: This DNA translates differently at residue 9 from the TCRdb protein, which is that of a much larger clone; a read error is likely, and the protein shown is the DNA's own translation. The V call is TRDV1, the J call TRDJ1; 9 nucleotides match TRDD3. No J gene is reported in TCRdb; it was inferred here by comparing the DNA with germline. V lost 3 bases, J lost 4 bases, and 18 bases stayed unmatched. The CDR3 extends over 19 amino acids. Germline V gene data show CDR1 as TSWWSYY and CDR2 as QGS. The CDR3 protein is CALGDLSPRGILDLDKLIF. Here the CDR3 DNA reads TGTGCTCTTGGGGATCTATCTCCCCGGGGGATACTGGACCTCGATAAACTCATCTTT.

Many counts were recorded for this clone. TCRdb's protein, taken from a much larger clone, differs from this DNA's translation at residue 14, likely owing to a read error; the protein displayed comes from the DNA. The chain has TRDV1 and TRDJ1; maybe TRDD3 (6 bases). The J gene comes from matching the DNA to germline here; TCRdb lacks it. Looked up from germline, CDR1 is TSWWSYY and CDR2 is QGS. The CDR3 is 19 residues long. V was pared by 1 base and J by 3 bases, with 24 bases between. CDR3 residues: CALGEPPLLRDRYADKLIF. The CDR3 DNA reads TGTGCTCTTGGGGAACCCCCCCTGCTGCGCGACAGATACGCCGATAAACTCATCTTT.

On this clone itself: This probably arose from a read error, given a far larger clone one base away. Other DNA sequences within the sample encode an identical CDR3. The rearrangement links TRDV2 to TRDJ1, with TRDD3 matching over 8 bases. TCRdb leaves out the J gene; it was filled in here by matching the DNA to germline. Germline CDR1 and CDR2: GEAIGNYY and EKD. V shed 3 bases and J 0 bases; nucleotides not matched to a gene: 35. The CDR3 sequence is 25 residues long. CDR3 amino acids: CACDGAVLPTRLGDEYSPYTDKLIF. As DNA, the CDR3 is TGTGCCTGTGACGGCGCGGTCCTACCGACCCGGCTGGGGGACGAGTACAGTCCGTACACCGATAAACTCATCTTT.

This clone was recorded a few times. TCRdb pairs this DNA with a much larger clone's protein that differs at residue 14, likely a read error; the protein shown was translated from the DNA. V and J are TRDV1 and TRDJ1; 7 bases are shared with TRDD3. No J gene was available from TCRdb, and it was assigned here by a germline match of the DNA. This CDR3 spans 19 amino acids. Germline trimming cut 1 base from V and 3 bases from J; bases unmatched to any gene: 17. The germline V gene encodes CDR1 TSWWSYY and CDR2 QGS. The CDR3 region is CALGEHKGVLGPYADKLIF. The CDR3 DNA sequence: TGTGCTCTTGGGGAACACAAGGGAGTACTGGGGCCGTACGCCGATAAACTCATCTTT.

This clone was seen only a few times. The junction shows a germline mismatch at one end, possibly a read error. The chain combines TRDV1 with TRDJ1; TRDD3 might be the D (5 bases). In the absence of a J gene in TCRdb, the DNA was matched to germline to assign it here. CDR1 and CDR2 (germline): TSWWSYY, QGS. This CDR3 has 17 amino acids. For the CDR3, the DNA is TGTGCTATTGGGGAAGCTCATCCCCATCTTAATACCGATAAACTCATCTTT. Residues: CAIGEAHPHLNTDKLIF.

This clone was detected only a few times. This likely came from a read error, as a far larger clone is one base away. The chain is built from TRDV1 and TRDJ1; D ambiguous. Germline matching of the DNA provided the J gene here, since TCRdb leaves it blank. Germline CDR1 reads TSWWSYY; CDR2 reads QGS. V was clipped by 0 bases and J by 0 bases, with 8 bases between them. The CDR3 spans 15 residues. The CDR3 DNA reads TGTGCTCTTGGGGAACTTCGGCGAAACACCGATAAACTCATCTTT. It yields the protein CALGELRRNTDKLIF.

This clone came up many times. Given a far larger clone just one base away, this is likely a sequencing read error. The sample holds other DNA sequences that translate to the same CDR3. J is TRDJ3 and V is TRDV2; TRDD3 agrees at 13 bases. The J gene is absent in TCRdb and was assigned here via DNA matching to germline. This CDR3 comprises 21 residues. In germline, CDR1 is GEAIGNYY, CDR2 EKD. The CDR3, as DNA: TGCGCCTGTGACGAGGTACTGGGGGATACGCCCCGTTCCTGGGACACCCGACAGATGTTTTTC. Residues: CACDEVLGDTPRSWDTRQMFF.

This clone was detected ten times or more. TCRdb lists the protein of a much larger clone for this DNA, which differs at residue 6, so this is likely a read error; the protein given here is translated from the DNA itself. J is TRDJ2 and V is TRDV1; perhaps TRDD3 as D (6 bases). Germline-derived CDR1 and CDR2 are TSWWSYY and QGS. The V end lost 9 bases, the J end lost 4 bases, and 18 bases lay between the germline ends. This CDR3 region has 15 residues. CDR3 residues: CALTYGGISTAQLFF. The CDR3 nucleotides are TGTGCTCTGACCTACGGAGGGATATCGACAGCACAACTCTTCTTT.

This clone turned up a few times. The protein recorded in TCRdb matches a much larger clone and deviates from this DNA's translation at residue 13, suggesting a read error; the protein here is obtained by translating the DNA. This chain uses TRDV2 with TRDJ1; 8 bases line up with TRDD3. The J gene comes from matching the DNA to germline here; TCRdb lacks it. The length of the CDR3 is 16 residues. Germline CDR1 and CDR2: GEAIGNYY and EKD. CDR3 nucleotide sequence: TGTGCCTGTGACACCGTTGGGGGATTCAACTCCGATAGACTCATCTTT. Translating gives CACDTVGGFNSDRLIF.

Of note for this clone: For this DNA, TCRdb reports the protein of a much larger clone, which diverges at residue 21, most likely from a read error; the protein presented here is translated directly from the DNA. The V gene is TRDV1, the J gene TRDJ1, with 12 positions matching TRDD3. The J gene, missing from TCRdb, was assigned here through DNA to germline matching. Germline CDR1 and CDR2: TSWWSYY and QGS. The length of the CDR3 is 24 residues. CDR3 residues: CALGHTLPFLVLGDTFYRVDRLIF. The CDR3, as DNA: TGTGCTCTTGGGCACACACTCCCGTTTCTGGTCCTGGGGGATACGTTTTATAGGGTCGATAGACTCATCTTT.

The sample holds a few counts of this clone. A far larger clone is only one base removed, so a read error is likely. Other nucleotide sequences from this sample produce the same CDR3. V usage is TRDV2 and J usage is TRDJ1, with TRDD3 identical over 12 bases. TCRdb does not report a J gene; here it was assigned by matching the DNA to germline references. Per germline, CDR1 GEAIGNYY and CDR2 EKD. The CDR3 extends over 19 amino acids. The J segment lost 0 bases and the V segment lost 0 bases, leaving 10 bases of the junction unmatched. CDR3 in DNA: TGTGCCTGTGACACCGGGATCTGGGGGATACGCGGATACACCGATAAACTCATCTTT. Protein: CACDTGIWGIRGYTDKLIF.

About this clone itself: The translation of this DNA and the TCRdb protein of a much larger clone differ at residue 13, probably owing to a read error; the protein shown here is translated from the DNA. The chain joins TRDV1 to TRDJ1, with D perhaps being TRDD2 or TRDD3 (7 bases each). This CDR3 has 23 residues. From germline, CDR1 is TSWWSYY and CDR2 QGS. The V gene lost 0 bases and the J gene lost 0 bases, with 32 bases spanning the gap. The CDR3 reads CALGELQDFLLTCWGVYTDKLIF. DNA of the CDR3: TGTGCTCTTGGGGAACTTCAGGATTTCCTACTAACGTGCTGGGGGGTGTACACCGATAAACTCATCTTT.

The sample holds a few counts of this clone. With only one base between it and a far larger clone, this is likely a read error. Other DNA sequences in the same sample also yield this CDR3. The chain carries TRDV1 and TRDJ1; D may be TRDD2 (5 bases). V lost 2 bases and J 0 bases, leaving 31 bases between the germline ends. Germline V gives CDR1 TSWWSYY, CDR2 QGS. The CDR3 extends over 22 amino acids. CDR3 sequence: CALGEERYVGLGTPTYTDKLIF. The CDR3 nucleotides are TGTGCTCTTGGGGAAGAGAGGTACGTCGGGCTAGGGACCCCTACGTACACCGATAAACTCATCTTT.

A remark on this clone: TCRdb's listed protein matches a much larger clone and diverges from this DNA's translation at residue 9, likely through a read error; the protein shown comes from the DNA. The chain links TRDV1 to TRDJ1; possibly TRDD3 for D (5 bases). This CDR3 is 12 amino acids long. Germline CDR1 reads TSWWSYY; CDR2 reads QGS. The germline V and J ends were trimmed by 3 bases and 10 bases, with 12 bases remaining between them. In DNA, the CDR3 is TGTGCTCTTGGGGATCCCAAGGGGGGACTCATCTTT. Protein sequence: CALGDPKGGLIF.

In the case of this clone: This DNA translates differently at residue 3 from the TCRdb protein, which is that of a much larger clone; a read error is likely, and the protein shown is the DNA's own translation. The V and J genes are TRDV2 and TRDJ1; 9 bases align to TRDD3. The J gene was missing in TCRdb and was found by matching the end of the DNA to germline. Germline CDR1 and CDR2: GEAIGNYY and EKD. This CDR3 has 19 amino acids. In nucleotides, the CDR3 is TGTGCCCGTGACACCGGCCTTCGCTGGGGGATCCTTCACACCGATAAACTCATCTTT. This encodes CARDTGLRWGILHTDKLIF.

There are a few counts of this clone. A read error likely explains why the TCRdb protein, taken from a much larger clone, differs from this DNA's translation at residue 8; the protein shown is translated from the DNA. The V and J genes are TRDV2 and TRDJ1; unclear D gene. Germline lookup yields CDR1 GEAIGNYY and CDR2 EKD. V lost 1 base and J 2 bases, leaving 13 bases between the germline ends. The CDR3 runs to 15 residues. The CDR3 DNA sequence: TGTGCCTGTGACACGGTCCAGCTCGTTACCGATAAACTCATCTTT. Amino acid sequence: CACDTVQLVTDKLIF.

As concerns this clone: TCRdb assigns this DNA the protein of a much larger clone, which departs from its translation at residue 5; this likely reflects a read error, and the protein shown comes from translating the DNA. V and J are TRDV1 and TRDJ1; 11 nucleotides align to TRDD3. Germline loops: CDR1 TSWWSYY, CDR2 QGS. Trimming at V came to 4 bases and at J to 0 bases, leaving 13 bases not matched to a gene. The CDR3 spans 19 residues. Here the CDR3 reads CALGGLVLAWGIHTDKLIF. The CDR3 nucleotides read TGTGCTCTTGGGGGACTAGTCCTAGCCTGGGGGATACACACCGATAAACTCATCTTT.

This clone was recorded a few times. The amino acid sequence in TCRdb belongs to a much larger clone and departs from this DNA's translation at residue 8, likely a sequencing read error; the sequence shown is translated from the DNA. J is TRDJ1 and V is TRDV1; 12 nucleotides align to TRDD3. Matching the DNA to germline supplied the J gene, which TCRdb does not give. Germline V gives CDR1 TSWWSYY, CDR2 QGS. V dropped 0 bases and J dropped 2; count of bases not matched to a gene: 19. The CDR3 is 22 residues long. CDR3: CALGELQTLWRTGGYLTDKLIF. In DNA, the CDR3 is TGTGCTCTTGGGGAACTTCAGACCCTATGGAGAACTGGGGGATACCTTACCGATAAACTCATCTTT.

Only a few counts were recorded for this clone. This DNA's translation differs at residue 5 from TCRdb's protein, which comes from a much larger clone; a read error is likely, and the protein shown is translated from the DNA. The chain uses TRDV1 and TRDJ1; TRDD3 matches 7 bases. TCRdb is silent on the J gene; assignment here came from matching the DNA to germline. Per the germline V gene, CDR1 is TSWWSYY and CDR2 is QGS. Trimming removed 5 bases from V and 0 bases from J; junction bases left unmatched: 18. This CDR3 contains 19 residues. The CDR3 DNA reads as TGTGCTCTTGGGAAACCCTCCGGGGGATCCCCTCCACACACCGATAAACTCATCTTT. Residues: CALGKPSGGSPPHTDKLIF.